This TCR beta chain was sequenced for a study of T cell responses to AZD1222 COVID-19 vaccine. Study-level information: Second doses were pooled across both intervals (about 4 or about 12 weeks).

Points on this clone: The target antigen is unknown.

The study's findings and limits: Without day 14 samples, only post-peak T cell repertoires were studied. Unmutated regions of variants are reportedly targeted by nearly half of spike-specific TCRs. Clonal diversity may have been underestimated, and the donors were mostly white British, with more females than males.

Clones were read by immunoSEQ multiplex PCR, and TCRdb kept only the in-frame ones, dropping some. The sample records roughly 130,000 clones, more than 85% being singletons. The CDR3 totals 18 residues. V lost 0 bases, J lost 0 bases, and 12 bases lay in between. In germline, CDR1 is LGHDT, CDR2 YNNKEL (reference sequence). The source is an adult in good health. Material: peripheral blood, obtained on day 0 of AZD1222 vaccination. This chain connects TRBV3-1 (or the pseudogene TRBV3-2) to TRBJ2-6; a weak D match, TRBD1 (6 bases). This CDR3 reads CASSQEPGHSSGANVLTF. CDR3 DNA: TGTGCCAGCAGCCAAGAACCGGGACACAGCTCTGGGGCCAACGTCCTGACTTTC.